The T cell receptor beta chain under discussion was sequenced for a study of cytomegalovirus exposure and HLA in healthy donors. Turning to the study itself: Later analysis reported that the 130 or so validation repertoires shared the platform of the approximately 670 first-cohort repertoires.

Data came from immunoSEQ multiplex PCR; TCRdb stores just in-frame clones and leaves some out. Counted here are about 56,000 clones, more than 90% occurring once; the ten biggest clones make up around 1.1%. With 2 bases removed from V and 5 bases from J, the gap between germline ends came to 15 bases. Germline CDR1 MDHEN, CDR2 SYDVKM. The CDR3 covers 15 residues. The sequence derives from a man in his late teens or twenties in good health and CMV-seronegative. The specimen sequenced was PBMCs. V is TRBV28 and J is TRBJ1-2; D possibly corresponds to TRBD1 (6 bases). As DNA, the CDR3 is TGTGCCAGCAGTTTAGGGGAGGGGGGGAGATATGGCTACACCTTC. Its translation: CASSLGEGGRYGYTF.